This is a list of T cell receptor beta chains from one sample in a study of blood T cell repertoires in COVID-19. The table came from immunoSEQ multiplex PCR; TCRdb's copy has only in-frame clones and leaves some out. The sample shows roughly 130,000 clones, approximately 80% of them seen only once. The sample taken for sequencing was peripheral blood. These receptor sequences come from a man between 65 and 85 years old with acute or convalescent COVID-19. The CDR3 runs from the conserved cysteine through the conserved F or W. A D gene is named only where the DNA matches it firmly. Rows give clone size only sometimes, using once, few, many, or a class for an expanded clone.

TRBV6-5	once	TRBD1	TRBJ1-4	TGTGCCAGCAGGCGACCTGGGACAGGGGATGAAAAACTGTTTTTT	CASRRPGTGDEKLFF
TRBV10-3	once	NA	TRBJ1-4	TGTGCCATCAGTGAGTCGGGGGCCCCGTCCGAACGGCTGTTTTTT	CAISESGAPSERLFF
TRBV28	few	NA	TRBJ1-3	TGTGCCAGCAGTTCCGTGGGGGGAATCAGGGATTTAGACACCATATATTTT	CASSSVGGIRDLDTIYF
TRBV3-1/TRBV3-2	few	NA	TRBJ2-3	TGTGCCAGCAGCCTGACGGGGGATACGCAGTATTTT	CASSLTGDTQYF
TRBV5-1	many	NA	TRBJ1-6	TGCGCCAGCAGCTTGGGCCTAGGGGCTAGCGCCTATAATTCACCCCTCCACTTT	CASSLGLGASAYNSPLHF
TRBV11-2	NA	TRBD2	TRBJ2-1	TGTGCCAGCAGCTTAGGGGTACTAGCGTTCAATGAGCAGTTCTTC	CASSLGVLAFNEQFF
TRBV6-5	NA	NA	TRBJ2-5	TGTGCCAGCAGTATCCGAGGGACAACTCAGTACTTC	CASSIRGTTQYF
TRBV5-1	NA	NA	TRBJ1-6	TGCGCCAGCAGCTTGGAGTCAGGGAATTCACCCCTCCACTTT	CASSLESGNSPLHF
TRBV6-5	NA	TRBD1	TRBJ1-2	TGTGCCAGCAGTTACTCCGACAGGGGGGTAAACGGCTACACCTTC	CASSYSDRGVNGYTF
TRBV19	NA	NA	TRBJ1-5	TGTGCCAGTAGTATCCGGGAGGGGACTTTAAATCAGCCCCAGCATTTT	CASSIREGTLNQPQHF
TRBV5-5	few	NA	TRBJ1-6	TGTGCCAGCAGCTTGGGTGGACAGAATAATTCACCCCTCCACTTT	CASSLGGQNNSPLHF
TRBV2	NA	NA	TRBJ1-1	TGTGCCAGCAGGCCGTCACAGGGTCACTACACTGAAGCTTTCTTT	CASRPSQGHYTEAFF
TRBV2	once	TRBD1	TRBJ1-3	TGTGCCAGCAGTCAGGACAGGGGGCAAGGAAACACCATATATTTT	CASSQDRGQGNTIYF
TRBV28	NA	NA	TRBJ2-7	TGTGCCAGCATTCCGGGGGGCGGGGACTCCTACGAGCAGTACTTC	CASIPGGGDSYEQYF
TRBV28	NA	NA	TRBJ2-2	TGTGCCAGCAGTTTACGCGGGGAGGTCACCGGGGAGCTGTTTTTT	CASSLRGEVTGELFF
TRBV28	few	TRBD2	TRBJ2-3	TGTGCCAGCACCTTGGGGAGGGGCTCGCAGTATTTT	CASTLGRGSQYF
TRBV9	once	TRBD2	TRBJ2-5	TGTGCCAGCAGCGCTACACGACTAGCGGGGGGGCTGGAGACCCAGTACTTC	CASSATRLAGGLETQYF
TRBV2	NA	NA	TRBJ1-5	TGTGCCAGCAGGTATAATCAGCCCCAGCATTTT	CASRYNQPQHF
TRBV7-2	NA	TRBD1	TRBJ2-2	TGTGCCAGCAGCTCCAGAAAGGGACAGGGGATCACCGGGGAGCTGTTTTTT	CASSSRKGQGITGELFF
TRBV5-1	NA	NA	TRBJ1-4	TGCGCCAGCAGCCCAGGTTGGGGTTCAGGGGATGAAAAACTGTTTTTT	CASSPGWGSGDEKLFF
TRBV18	NA	NA	TRBJ1-2	TGTGCCAGCTCACCACCGGCAGGGGAGTTGAGTGGCTACACCTTC	CASSPPAGELSGYTF
TRBV11-1	NA	NA	TRBJ1-6	TGTGCCAGCAATCCGGGACAAGAGAATTCACCCCTCCACTTT	CASNPGQENSPLHF
TRBV20-1	NA	NA	TRBJ2-5	TGCAGTGCTAGTCTCGCGACTAGGTGGGAGACCCAGTACTTC	CSASLATRWETQYF
TRBV5-6	NA	TRBD1	TRBJ2-3	TGTGCCAGCAGCTTGGCGGGGACAGGGACAGATACGCAGTATTTT	CASSLAGTGTDTQYF
TRBV24-1	NA	TRBD1	TRBJ2-7	TGTGCCACCAGTGAACAGGGGGCAACCTACGAGCAGTACTTC	CATSEQGATYEQYF
TRBV23-1	NA	NA	TRBJ1-2	TGCGCCAGCAGTCAAACCGTCGCCCCTCAGAGGCGCGGCTACACCTTC	CASSQTVAPQRRGYTF
TRBV15	NA	NA	TRBJ1-1	TGTGCCACCAGCAGGGGGGGGACTGAAGCTTTCTTT	CATSRGGTEAFF
TRBV19	NA	NA	TRBJ2-5	TGTGCCAGTAGTATGCCGGGGGGCACAGGGGAGACCCAGTACTTC	CASSMPGGTGETQYF
TRBV5-1	NA	TRBD2	TRBJ2-3	TGCGCCAGCAGCTTGGGCCTAGCGGGGGGATCAGATACGCAGTATTTT	CASSLGLAGGSDTQYF
TRBV30	NA	NA	TRBJ1-1	TGTGCCTGGTTACCGGGGGAACGAAACACTGAAGCTTTCTTT	CAWLPGERNTEAFF
TRBV6-5	NA	NA	TRBJ1-2	TGTGCCAGCAGCGATATAGGAGAAGGCTATGGCTACACCTTC	CASSDIGEGYGYTF
TRBV6-1	NA	TRBD1	TRBJ2-7	TGTGCCAGCAGTGCCCACGGAACCGGGACAGGTTACGAGCAGTACTTC	CASSAHGTGTGYEQYF
TRBV19	NA	TRBD2	TRBJ2-3	TGTGCCAGTAGTAAGACTAGCGGGGGTCACGGGGATACGCAGTATTTT	CASSKTSGGHGDTQYF
TRBV5-4	NA	NA	TRBJ2-7	TGTGCCAGCAGCTTGGGACTGAGCTCCTACGAGCAGTACTTC	CASSLGLSSYEQYF
TRBV5-1	NA	NA	TRBJ1-4	TGCGCCAGCAGTAAGGAGGGAACTAATGAAAAACTGTTTTTT	CASSKEGTNEKLFF
TRBV6-1	NA	TRBD1	TRBJ2-7	TGTGCCAGCAGTGAAAGGGGGCGAGGTTTGGAGCAGTACTTC	CASSERGRGLEQYF
TRBV6-2/TRBV6-3	NA	TRBD1	TRBJ1-2	TGTGCCAGCAGTTATGGGGCAGGGGGCCTCTATGGCTACACCTTC	CASSYGAGGLYGYTF
TRBV6-5	NA	NA	TRBJ1-4	TGTGCCAGCGAGGCACACTTTAATGAAAAACTGTTTTTT	CASEAHFNEKLFF
TRBV9	NA	NA	TRBJ2-1	TGTGCCAGCAGCGTGTCGCAGGACAATGAGCAGTTCTTC	CASSVSQDNEQFF
TRBV6-6	NA	NA	TRBJ1-5	TGTGCCAGCACCGAGTATAGCAATCAGCCCCAGCATTTT	CASTEYSNQPQHF
TRBV7-3	NA	TRBD1	TRBJ2-2	TGTGCCAGCAGCTCCACGGGACAGCGCACCGGGGAGCTGTTTTTT	CASSSTGQRTGELFF
TRBV7-2	NA	NA	TRBJ1-2	TGTGCCAGCAGCTTCCAGGGAGGTGGCTACACCTTC	CASSFQGGGYTF
TRBV27	NA	NA	TRBJ1-6	TGTGCCAGCAGTTTACAGGGCTCCTATAATTCACCCCTCCACTTT	CASSLQGSYNSPLHF
TRBV14	NA	TRBD2	TRBJ2-1	TGTGCCAGCAGCCAAGATAAGCGGGGGGGCAGCGATGAGCAGTTCTTC	CASSQDKRGGSDEQFF
TRBV15	few	NA	TRBJ1-5	TGTGCCACCAGCAGAGATCAAAGCAGGCCCGGAGGGCCCCAGCATTTT	CATSRDQSRPGGPQHF
TRBV4-1	NA	TRBD2	TRBJ2-7	TGCGCCAGCAGCCAAGTACTAGCGGGGGCCGCTTTCTCGTACGAGCAGTACTTC	CASSQVLAGAAFSYEQYF
TRBV6-1	NA	TRBD1	TRBJ1-5	TGTGCCAGCAGTGAAGGAGGGACAGGGTCTGGCAATCAGCCCCAGCATTTT	CASSEGGTGSGNQPQHF
TRBV7-2	NA	NA	TRBJ1-2	TGTGCCAGCAGCCAACCGGGATATGGCTACACCTTC	CASSQPGYGYTF
TRBV25-1	NA	TRBD1	TRBJ2-2	TGTGCCAGCAGTGCCCACAGGGGTCCCGGGGAGCTGTTTTTT	CASSAHRGPGELFF
TRBV19	few	NA	TRBJ1-2	TGTGCCAGTAGTCCCGGCAGGAACTATGGCTACACCTTC	CASSPGRNYGYTF
TRBV4-2	NA	TRBD1	TRBJ2-7	TGTGCCAGCAGCCTGGGACAGGAAAGCTCCTACGAGCAGTACTTC	CASSLGQESSYEQYF
TRBV19	few	TRBD2	TRBJ2-3	TGTGCCAGTAGTCCTTGGGGAGGGGTACGAGATACGCAGTATTTT	CASSPWGGVRDTQYF
TRBV28	NA	NA	TRBJ1-5	TGTGCCAGCAGTCTTCGGGGGGCCCGCTCGCGCTATAGCAATCAGCCCCAGCATTTT	CASSLRGARSRYSNQPQHF
TRBV28	NA	TRBD1	TRBJ1-4	TGTGCCAGCAGTGGACAGGGCGCTAATGAAAAACTGTTTTTT	CASSGQGANEKLFF
TRBV4-1	few	NA	TRBJ2-4	TGCGCCAGCAGCCTCGATCTAGCGCGGGGACCGAGGAACATTCAGTACTTC	CASSLDLARGPRNIQYF
TRBV21-1	once	NA	TRBJ1-5	TGTGCCAGCAGCAAAGCAGGGGGCAGGGAAATCGTGCAGCCCCAGCATTTT	CASSKAGGREIVQPQHF
TRBV28	NA	TRBD1	TRBJ1-2	TGTGCCAGCAGTTCTGCGGGACAGGGGAAGGGGGGCTACACCTTC	CASSSAGQGKGGYTF
TRBV3-1/TRBV3-2	NA	NA	TRBJ2-3	TGTGCCAGCAGCCAAGATAGGGGGGGGGCTAGCACAGATACGCAGTATTTT	CASSQDRGGASTDTQYF
TRBV5-1	once	TRBD2	TRBJ2-1	TGCGCCAGCAGCTTTAGCGGGGGGCCCTACAATGAGCAGTTCTTC	CASSFSGGPYNEQFF
TRBV4-1	NA	NA	TRBJ1-2	TGCGCCAGCAGCCAAGACTACGGAGCCCTAGGCGGCTACACCTTC	CASSQDYGALGGYTF